Sequencing of this TCR beta chain was carried out in a study of shared clonotypes between healthy human individuals. The wider study: Researchers assigned three CD4 naive, three CD4 memory, two CD8 naive and one CD8 memory plate to each donor.

Whole-study findings and limits: Non-shared clonotypes had lower generation probabilities than those shared by all four donors.

This CDR3 region has 14 residues. Germline values: CDR1 MGHRA, CDR2 YSYEKL. With 4 bases removed from V and 5 bases from J, the gap between germline ends came to 12 bases. TCRdb keeps only in-frame clones here, not all; method: immunoSEQ multiplex PCR. The sample carries some 2.3 million clones, more than 85% recorded once. A remark on this clone: The antigen remains unidentified.

The sample taken for sequencing was naive CD4+ T cells from PBMCs. Subset in this sample: CD45RA+ positively selected. The rearrangement uses TRBV4-1 and TRBJ1-3; D is possibly TRBD1 (5 bases). The TCR was taken from a man aged 18-30 years in good health. Some clones in this sample may be carry-over from other donors' samples. CDR3: CASSLRDLRNTIYF. In DNA, the CDR3 is TGCGCCAGCAGCCTCCGGGACCTCCGAAACACCATATATTTT.